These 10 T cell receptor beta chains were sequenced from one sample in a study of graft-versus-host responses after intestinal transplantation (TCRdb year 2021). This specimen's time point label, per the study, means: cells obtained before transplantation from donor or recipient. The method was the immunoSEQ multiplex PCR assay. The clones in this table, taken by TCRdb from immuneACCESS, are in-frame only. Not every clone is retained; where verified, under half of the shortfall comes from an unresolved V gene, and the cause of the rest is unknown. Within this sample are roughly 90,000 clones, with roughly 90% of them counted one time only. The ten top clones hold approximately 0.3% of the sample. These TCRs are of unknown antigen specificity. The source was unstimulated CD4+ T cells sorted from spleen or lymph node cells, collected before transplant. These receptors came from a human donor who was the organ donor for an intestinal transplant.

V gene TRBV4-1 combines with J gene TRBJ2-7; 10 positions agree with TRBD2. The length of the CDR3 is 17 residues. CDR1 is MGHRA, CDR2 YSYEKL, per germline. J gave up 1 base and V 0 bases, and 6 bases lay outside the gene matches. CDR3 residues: CASSQERGAGGSYEQYF. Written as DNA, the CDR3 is TGCGCCAGCAGCCAAGAAAGGGGAGCGGGAGGGTCCTACGAGCAGTACTTC.

DNA of the CDR3: TGTGCCACCAGCAGGGCCGGACAGGGCTACCAGCCCCAGCATTTT. Its protein product is CATSRAGQGYQPQHF. This rearrangement joins TRBV15 to TRBJ1-5; 8 nucleotides match TRBD1. Germline V lookup: CDR1 LNHNV, CDR2 YYDKDF (reference sequence). The V segment lost 3 bases and the J segment 7 bases; nucleotides outside the gene matches: 8. This CDR3 contains 15 residues.

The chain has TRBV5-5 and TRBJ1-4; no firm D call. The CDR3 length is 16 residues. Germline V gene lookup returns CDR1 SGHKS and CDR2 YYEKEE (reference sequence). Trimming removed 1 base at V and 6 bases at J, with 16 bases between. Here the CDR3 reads CASSLRLHGGDEKLFF. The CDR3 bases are TGTGCCAGCAGCTTGCGGCTTCATGGCGGGGATGAAAAACTGTTTTTT.

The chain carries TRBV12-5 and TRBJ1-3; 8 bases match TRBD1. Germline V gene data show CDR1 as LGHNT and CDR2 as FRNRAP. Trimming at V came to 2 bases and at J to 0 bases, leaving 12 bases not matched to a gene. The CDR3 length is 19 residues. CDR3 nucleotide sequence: TGTGCTAGTGGTTTGTCTAGGTCGGGACAGGAGAACTCTGGAAACACCATATATTTT. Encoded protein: CASGLSRSGQENSGNTIYF.

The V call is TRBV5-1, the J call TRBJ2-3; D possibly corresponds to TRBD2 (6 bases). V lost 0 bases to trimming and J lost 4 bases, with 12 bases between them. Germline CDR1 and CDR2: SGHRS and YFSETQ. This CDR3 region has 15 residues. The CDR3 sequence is CASSLATTGADTQYF. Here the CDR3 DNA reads TGCGCCAGCAGCTTGGCCACGACGGGAGCAGATACGCAGTATTTT.

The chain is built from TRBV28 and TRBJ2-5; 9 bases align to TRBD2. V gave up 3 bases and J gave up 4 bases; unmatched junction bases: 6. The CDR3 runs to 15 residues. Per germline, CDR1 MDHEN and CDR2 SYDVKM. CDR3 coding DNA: TGTGCCAGCAGTTTCGGAGATAGCGGGAGAGAGACCCAGTACTTC. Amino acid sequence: CASSFGDSGRETQYF.

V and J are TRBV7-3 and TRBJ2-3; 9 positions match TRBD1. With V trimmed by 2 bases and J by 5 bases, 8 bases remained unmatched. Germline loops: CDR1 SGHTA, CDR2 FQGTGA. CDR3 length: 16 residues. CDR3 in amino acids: CASSLDSRQGVDTQYF. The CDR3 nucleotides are TGTGCCAGCAGCTTAGATTCTCGACAGGGGGTAGATACGCAGTATTTT. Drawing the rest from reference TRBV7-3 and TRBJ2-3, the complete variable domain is GAGVSQTPSNKVTEKGKYVELRCDPISGHTALYWYRQSLGQGPEFLIYFQGTGAADDSGLPNDRFFAVRPEGSVSTLKIQRTERGDSAVYLCASSLDSRQGVDTQYFGPGTRLTVL.

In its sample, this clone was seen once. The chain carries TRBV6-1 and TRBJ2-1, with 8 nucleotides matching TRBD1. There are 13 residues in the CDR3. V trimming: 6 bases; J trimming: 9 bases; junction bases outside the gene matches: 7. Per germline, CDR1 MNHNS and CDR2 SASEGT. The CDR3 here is CASSAQDRAEQFF. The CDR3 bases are TGTGCCAGCAGCGCCCAGGACAGGGCTGAGCAGTTCTTC.

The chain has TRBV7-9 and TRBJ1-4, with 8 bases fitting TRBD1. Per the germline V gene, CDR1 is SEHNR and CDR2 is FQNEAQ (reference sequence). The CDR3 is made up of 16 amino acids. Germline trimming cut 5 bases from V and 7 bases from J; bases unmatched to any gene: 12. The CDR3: CASSLGQGWTLEKLFF. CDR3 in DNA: TGTGCCAGCAGCCTAGGACAGGGTTGGACCCTTGAAAAACTGTTTTTT.

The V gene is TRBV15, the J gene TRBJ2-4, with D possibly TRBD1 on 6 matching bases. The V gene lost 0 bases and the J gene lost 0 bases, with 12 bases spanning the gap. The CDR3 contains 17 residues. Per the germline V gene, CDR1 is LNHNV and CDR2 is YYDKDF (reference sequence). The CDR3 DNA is TGTGCCACCAGCAGAGATGGGGGCGGTCTAGCCAAAAACATTCAGTACTTC. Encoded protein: CATSRDGGGLAKNIQYF.